This T cell receptor beta chain was documented in a study of shared clonotypes between healthy human individuals. Study conclusions and caveats: In several donors, 4.5% to 5.5% of naive CD4 clonotypes appeared in common. The researchers took only blood, and tissue repertoires probably look different.

Naive CD8 cells comprised CD45RO-negative, CCR7-positively selected cells, excluding terminally differentiated effector memory CD45RA+ cells. For this clone: The target antigen is unknown.

CDR1 is SEHNR and CDR2 is FQNEAQ in the germline V gene (reference sequence). The CDR3 runs 15 residues. With V trimmed by 3 bases and J by 0 bases, 3 bases remained unmatched. Sorted subsets were amplified in replicate PCRs using around 200 ng DNA, roughly 30,000 T cell genomes. The assay was immunoSEQ multiplex PCR, and TCRdb's table has in-frame clones only and misses some. The data hold about 2.1 million clones, with 93% observed a single time. The source material was naive CD8+ T cells from PBMCs. The TCR was taken from a man aged 18 to 35 in good health. Some clones in this sample may be carry-over from other donors' samples. The chain employs TRBV7-9 and TRBJ2-7, with 9 bases lining up with TRBD1. The CDR3, as DNA: TGTGCCAGCAGCTTCAAGGGACAGGGCTCCTACGAGCAGTACTTC. It is translated as CASSFKGQGSYEQYF.